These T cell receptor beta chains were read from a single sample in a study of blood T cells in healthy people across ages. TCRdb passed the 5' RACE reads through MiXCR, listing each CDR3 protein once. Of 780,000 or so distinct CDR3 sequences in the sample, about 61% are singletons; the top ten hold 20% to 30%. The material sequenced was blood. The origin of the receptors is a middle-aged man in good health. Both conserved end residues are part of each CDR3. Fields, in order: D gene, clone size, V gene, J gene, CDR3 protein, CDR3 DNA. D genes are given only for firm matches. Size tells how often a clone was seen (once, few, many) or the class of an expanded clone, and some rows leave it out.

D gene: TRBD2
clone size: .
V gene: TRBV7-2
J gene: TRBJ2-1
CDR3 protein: CASSLASGSGVNEQFF
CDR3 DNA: TGTGCCAGCAGCTTAGCGAGCGGGAGTGGGGTCAATGAGCAGTTCTTC

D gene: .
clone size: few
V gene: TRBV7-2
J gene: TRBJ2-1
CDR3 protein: CASFPGLNKNEQFF
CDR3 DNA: TGTGCCAGTTTCCCCGGGCTCAATAAAAATGAGCAGTTCTTC

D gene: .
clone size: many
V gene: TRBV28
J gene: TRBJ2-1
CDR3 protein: CASSGDSYNEQFF
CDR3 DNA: TGTGCCAGCAGTGGCGACTCCTACAATGAGCAGTTCTTC

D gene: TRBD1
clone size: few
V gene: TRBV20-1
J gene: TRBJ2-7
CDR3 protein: CSARDDRGQYEQYF
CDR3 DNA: TGCAGTGCTAGAGATGACAGGGGGCAATACGAGCAGTACTTC

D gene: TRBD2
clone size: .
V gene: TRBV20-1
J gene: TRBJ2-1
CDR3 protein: CSAQNWTSGSPWNEQFF
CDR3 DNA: TGCAGTGCCCAAAACTGGACTAGCGGGAGCCCTTGGAATGAGCAGTTCTTC

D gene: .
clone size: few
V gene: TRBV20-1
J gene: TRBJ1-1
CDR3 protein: CSARDSAVNTEAFF
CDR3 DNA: TGCAGTGCTAGAGATAGTGCAGTGAACACTGAAGCTTTCTTT

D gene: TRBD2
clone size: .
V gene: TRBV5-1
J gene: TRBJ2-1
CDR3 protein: CASSLVTSGHNEQFF
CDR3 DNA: TGCGCCAGCAGCTTGGTGACTAGCGGACACAATGAGCAGTTCTTC

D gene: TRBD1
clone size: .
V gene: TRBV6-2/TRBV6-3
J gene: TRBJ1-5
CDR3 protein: CASSYSGGTGGAASNQPQHF
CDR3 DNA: TGTGCCAGCAGTTACTCGGGCGGGACAGGGGGCGCCGCAAGCAATCAGCCCCAGCATTTT

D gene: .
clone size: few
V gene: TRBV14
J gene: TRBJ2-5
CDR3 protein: CASSQDLLRAQYF
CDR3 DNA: TGTGCCAGCAGCCAAGATCTTCTCCGTGCCCAGTACTTC

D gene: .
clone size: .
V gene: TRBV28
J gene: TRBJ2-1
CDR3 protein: CASRAGTQFF
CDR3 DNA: TGTGCCAGCAGGGCGGGGACCCAGTTCTTC

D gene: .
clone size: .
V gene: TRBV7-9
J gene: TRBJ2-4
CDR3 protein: CASSSTGVLAKTIQYF
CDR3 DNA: TGTGCCAGCAGTTCCACGGGCGTCCTAGCCAAAACCATTCAGTACTTC

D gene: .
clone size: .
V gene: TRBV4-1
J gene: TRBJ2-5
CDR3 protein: CASSQTGSQETQYF
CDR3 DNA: TGCGCCAGCAGCCAGACAGGCTCCCAAGAGACCCAGTACTTC

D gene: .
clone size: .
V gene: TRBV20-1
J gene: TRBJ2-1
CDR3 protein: CSAREYNEQFF
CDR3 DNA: TGCAGTGCTAGAGAATACAATGAGCAGTTCTTC

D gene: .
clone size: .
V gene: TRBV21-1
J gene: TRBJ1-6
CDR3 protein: CASSRRTVNYNSPLHF
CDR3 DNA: TGTGCCAGCAGCAGAAGGACGGTAAATTATAATTCACCCCTCCACTTT

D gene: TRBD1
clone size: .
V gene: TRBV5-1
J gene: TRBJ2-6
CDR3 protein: CASSLAGQGSGANVLTF
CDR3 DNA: TGCGCCAGCAGCTTGGCGGGACAGGGGTCCGGGGCCAACGTCCTGACTTTC

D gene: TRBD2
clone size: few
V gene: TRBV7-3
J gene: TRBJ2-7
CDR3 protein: CASSFSGGEQYF
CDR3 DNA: TGTGCCAGCAGCTTCTCCGGGGGGGAGCAGTACTTC

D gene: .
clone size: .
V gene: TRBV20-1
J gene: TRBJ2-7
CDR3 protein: CSARDHRTPYEQYF
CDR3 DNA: TGCAGTGCTAGAGATCACCGGACTCCCTACGAGCAGTACTTC

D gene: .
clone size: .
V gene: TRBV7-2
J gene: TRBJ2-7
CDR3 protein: CASSLVDGAYEQYF
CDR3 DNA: TGTGCCAGCAGCTTAGTTGACGGAGCCTACGAGCAGTACTTC

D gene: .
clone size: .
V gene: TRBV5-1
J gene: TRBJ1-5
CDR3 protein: CASRAGEYSNQPQHF
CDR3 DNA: TGCGCCAGCAGGGCAGGGGAGTATAGCAATCAGCCCCAGCATTTT

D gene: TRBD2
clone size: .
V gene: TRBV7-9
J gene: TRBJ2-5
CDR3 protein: CASSLLLAERETQYF
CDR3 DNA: TGTGCCAGCAGCTTATTACTAGCGGAGCGGGAGACCCAGTACTTC

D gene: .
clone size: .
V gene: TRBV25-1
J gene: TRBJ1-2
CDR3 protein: CASSEADRNYGYTF
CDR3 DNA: TGTGCCAGCAGTGAAGCCGATAGAAACTATGGCTACACCTTC

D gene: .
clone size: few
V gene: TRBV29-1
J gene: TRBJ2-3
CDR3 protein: CSVGAMGSGTDTQYF
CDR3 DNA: TGCAGCGTTGGGGCTATGGGGAGTGGGACAGATACGCAGTATTTT